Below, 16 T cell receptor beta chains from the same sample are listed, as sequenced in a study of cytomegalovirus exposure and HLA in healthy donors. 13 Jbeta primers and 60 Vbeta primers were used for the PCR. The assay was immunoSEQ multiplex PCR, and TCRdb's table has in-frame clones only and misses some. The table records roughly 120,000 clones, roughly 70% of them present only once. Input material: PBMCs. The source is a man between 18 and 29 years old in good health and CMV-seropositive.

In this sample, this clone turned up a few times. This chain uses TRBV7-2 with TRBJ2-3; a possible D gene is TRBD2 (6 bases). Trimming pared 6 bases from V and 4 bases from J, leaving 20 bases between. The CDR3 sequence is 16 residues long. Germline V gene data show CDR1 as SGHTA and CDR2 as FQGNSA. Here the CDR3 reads CASSATRRGVADTQYF. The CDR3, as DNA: TGTGCCAGCAGTGCAACAAGGAGGGGAGTAGCAGATACGCAGTATTTT.

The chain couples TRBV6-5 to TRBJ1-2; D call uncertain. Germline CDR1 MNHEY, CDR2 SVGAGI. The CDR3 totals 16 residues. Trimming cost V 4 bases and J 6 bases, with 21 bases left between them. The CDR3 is CASSSGVTLQSHGYTF. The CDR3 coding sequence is TGTGCCAGCAGTTCCGGGGTTACCCTTCAGTCCCATGGCTACACCTTC.

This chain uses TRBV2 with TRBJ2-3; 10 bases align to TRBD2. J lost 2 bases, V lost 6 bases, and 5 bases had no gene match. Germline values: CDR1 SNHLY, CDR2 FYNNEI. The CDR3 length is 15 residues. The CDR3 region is CASRTSGRYTDTQYF. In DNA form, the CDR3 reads TGTGCCAGCAGGACTAGCGGGCGATACACAGATACGCAGTATTTT.

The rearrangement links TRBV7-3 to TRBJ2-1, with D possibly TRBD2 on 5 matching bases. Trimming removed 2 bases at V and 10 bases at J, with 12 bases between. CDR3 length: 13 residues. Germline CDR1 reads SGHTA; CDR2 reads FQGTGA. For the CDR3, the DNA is TGTGCCAGCAGCTTATTGTTAGGAGGCGAGCAGTTCTTC. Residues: CASSLLLGGEQFF.

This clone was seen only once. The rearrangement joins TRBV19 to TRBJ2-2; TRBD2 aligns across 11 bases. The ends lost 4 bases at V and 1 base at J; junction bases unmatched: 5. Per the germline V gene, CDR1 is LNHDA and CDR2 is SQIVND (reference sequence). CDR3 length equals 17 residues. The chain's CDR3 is CASSTSGLAGNTGELFF. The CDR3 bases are TGTGCCAGTAGTACCTCAGGACTAGCGGGGAACACCGGGGAGCTGTTTTTT.

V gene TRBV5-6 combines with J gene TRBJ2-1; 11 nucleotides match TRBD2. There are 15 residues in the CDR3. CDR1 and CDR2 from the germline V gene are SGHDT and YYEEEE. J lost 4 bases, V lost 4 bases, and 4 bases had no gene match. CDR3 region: CASSRLAGTYNEQFF. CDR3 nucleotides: TGTGCCAGCAGCCGACTAGCGGGGACATACAATGAGCAGTTCTTC.

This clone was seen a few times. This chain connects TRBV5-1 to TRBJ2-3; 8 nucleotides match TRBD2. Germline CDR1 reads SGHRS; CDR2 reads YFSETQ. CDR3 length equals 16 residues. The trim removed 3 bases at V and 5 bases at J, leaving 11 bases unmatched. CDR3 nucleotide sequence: TGCGCCAGCAGCTCCCGGGGGGGCCGGACGGTAGATACGCAGTATTTT. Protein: CASSSRGGRTVDTQYF. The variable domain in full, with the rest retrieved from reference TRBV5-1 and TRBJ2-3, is KAGVTQTPRYLIKTRGQQVTLSCSPISGHRSVSWYQQTPGQGLQFLFEYFSETQRNKGNFPGRFSGRQFSNSRSEMNVSTLELGDSALYLCASSSRGGRTVDTQYFGPGTRLTVL.

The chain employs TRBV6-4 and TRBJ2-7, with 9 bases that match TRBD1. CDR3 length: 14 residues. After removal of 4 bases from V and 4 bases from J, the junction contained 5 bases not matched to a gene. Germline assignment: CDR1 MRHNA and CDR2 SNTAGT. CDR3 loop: CASSASGQGYEQYV. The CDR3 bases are TGTGCCAGCAGTGCCTCGGGACAGGGATACGAGCAGTACGTC.

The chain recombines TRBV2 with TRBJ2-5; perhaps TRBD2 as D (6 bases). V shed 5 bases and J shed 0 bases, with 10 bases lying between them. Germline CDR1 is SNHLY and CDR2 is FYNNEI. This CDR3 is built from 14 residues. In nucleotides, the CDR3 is TGTGCCAGCAGTCGGGGGATAAACCAAGAGACCCAGTACTTC. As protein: CASSRGINQETQYF.

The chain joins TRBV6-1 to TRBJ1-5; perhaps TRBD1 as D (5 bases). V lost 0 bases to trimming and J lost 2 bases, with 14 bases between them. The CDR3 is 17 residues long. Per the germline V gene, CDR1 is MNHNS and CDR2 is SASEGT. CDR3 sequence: CASSEAWGGMGNQPQHF. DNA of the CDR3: TGTGCCAGCAGTGAAGCGTGGGGGGGTATGGGCAATCAGCCCCAGCATTTT.

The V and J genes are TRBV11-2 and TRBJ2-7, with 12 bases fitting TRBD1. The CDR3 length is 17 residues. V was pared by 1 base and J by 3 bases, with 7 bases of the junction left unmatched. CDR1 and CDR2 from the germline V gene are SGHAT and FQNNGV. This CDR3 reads CASSLGLGTGGHYEQYV. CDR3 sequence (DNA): TGTGCCAGCAGCTTAGGTTTGGGGACAGGGGGCCACTACGAGCAGTACGTC.

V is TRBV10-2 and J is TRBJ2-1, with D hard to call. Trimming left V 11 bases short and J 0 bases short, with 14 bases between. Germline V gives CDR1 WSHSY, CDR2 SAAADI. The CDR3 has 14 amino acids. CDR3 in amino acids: CASSTIHSYNEQFF. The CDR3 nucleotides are TGCGCCTCTAGTACTATCCACTCCTACAATGAGCAGTTCTTC.

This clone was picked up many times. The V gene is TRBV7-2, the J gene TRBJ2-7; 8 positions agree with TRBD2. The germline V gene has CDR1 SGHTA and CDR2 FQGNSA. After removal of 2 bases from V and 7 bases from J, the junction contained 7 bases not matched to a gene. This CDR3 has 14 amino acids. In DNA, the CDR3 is TGTGCCAGCAGCTTATCCGGGGGGGCCGAAGAGCAGTACTTC. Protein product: CASSLSGGAEEQYF.

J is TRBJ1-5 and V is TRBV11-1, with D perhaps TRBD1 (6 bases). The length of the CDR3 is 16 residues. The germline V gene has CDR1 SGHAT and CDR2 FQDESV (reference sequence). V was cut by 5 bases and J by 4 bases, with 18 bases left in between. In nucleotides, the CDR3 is TGTGCCAGCAGCCGCCCGTACAGGGAAAGGAATCAGCCCCAGCATTTT. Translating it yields CASSRPYRERNQPQHF.

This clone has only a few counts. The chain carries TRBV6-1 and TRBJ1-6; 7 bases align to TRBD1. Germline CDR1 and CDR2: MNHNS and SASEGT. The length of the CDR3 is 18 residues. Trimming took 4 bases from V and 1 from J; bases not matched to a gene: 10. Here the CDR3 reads CASSAYRQGSSYNSPLHF. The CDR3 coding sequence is TGTGCCAGCAGTGCCTACCGACAGGGTTCGTCCTATAATTCACCCCTCCACTTT.

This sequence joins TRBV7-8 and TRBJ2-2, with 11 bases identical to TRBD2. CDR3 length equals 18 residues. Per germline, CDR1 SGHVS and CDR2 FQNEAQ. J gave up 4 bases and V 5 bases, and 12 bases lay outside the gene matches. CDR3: CASSQEVAGGLGTGELFF. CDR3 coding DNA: TGTGCCAGCAGCCAGGAGGTAGCGGGGGGGCTCGGCACCGGGGAGCTGTTTTTT.